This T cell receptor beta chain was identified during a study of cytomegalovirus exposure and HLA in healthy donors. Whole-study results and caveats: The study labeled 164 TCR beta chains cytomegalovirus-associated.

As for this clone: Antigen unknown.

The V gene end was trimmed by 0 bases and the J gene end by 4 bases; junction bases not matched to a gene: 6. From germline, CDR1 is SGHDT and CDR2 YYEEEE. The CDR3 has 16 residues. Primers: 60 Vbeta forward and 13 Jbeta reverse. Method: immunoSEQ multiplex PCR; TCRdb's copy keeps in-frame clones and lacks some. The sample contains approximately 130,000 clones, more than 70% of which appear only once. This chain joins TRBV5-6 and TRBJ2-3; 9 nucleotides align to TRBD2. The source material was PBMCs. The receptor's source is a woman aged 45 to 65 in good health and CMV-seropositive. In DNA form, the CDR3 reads TGTGCCAGCAGCTTGGGAGGCGGGGGGGAGGCAGATACGCAGTATTTT. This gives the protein CASSLGGGGEADTQYF.